This T cell receptor beta chain was identified in a study of blood T cell repertoires in COVID-19. Germline assignment: CDR1 SGDLS and CDR2 YYNGEE. Unmatched junction bases numbered 25, after V lost 4 bases and J lost 2 bases. The CDR3 extends over 21 amino acids. Clones were read by immunoSEQ multiplex PCR, and TCRdb kept only the in-frame ones, dropping some. The top ten hold approximately 0.95% of the sample, which has approximately 150,000 clones, approximately 90% seen once. The sequenced sample was peripheral blood. V usage is TRBV9 and J usage is TRBJ2-7; TRBD1 agrees at 9 bases. The TCR sequence derives from a woman aged 45-59 years with acute or convalescent COVID-19. CDR3 in DNA: TGTGCCAGCAGCCTCCGGGACAGGGCCCCCTGGGGGCGGCAGGGCACCTACGAGCAGTACTTC. Protein: CASSLRDRAPWGRQGTYEQYF.